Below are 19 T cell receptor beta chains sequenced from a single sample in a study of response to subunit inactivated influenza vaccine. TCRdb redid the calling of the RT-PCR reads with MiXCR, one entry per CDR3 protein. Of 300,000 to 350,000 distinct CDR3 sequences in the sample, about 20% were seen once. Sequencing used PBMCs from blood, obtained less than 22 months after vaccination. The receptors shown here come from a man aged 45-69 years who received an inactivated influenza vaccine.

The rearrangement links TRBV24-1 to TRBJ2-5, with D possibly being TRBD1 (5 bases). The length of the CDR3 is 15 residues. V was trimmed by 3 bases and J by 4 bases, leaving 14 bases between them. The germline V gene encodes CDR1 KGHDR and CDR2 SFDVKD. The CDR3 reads CATSDRDRAGETQYF. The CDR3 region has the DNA TGTGCCACCAGTGATCGAGACAGAGCAGGAGAGACCCAGTACTTC.

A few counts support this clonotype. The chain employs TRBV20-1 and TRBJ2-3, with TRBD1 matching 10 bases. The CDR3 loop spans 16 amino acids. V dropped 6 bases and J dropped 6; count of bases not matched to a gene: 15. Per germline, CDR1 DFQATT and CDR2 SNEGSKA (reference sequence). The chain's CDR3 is CSALSRTGGSRDTQYF. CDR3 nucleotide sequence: TGCAGTGCCCTCTCGAGGACAGGGGGTTCGAGGGATACGCAGTATTTT.

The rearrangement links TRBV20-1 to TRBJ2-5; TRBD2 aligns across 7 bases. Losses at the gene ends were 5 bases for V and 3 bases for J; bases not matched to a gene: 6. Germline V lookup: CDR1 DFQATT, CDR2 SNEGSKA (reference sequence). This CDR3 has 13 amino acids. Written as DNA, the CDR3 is TGCAGTGCTCCAGAGCGGGGAAAAGAGACCCAGTACTTC. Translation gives CSAPERGKETQYF.

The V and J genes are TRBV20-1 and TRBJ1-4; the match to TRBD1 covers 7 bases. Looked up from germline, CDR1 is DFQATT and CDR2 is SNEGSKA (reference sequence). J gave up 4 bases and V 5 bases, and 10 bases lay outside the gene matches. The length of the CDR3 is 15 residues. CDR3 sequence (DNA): TGCAGTGCTCTCGAGGGGGACAGCCTTAATGAAAAACTGTTTTTT. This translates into CSALEGDSLNEKLFF.

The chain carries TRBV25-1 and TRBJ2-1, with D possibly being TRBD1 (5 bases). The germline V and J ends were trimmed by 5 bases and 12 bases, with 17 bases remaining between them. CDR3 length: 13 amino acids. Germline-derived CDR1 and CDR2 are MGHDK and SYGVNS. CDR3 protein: CASSFADNLGQFF. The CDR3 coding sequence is TGTGCCAGCAGTTTTGCGGACAACCTGGGGCAGTTCTTC.

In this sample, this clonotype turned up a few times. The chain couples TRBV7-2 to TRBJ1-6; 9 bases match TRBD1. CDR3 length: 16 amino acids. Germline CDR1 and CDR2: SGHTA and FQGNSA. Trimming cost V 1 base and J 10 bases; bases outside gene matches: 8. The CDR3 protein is CASSLDNGQGRSPLHF. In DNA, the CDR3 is TGTGCCAGCAGCTTAGACAACGGACAGGGGAGATCACCCCTCCACTTT.

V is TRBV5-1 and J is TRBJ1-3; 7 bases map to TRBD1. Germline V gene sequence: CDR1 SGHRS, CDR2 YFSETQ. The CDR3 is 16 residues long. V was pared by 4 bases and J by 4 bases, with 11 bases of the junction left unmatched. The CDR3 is CASSRGPGTAGNTIYF. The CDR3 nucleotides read TGCGCCAGCAGCCGGGGACCCGGGACAGCAGGAAACACCATATATTTT.

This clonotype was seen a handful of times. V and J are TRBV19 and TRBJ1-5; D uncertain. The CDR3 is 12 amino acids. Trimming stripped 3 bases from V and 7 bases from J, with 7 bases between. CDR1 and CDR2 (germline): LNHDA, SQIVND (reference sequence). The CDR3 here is CASSMGLQPQHF. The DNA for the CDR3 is TGTGCCAGTAGTATGGGTCTACAGCCCCAGCATTTT.

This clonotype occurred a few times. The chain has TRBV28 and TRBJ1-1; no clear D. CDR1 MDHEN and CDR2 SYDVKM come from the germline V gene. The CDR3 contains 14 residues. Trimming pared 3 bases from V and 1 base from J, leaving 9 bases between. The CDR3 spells CASSFELRNTEAFF. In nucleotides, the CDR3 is TGTGCCAGCAGTTTCGAACTGAGGAACACTGAAGCTTTCTTT.

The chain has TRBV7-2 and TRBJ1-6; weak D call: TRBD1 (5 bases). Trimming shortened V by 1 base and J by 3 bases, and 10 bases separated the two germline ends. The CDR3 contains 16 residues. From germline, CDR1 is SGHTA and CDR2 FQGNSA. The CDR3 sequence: CASSLVRAFYNSPLHF. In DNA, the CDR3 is TGTGCCAGCAGCTTAGTCAGGGCTTTCTATAATTCACCCCTCCACTTT.

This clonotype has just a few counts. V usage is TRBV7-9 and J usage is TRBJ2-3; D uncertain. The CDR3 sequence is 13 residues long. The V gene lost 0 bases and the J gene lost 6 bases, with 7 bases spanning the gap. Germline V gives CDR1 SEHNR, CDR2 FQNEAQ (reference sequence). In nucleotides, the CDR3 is TGTGCCAGCAGCTTAGCGGCTTCGGATACGCAGTATTTT. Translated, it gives CASSLAASDTQYF.

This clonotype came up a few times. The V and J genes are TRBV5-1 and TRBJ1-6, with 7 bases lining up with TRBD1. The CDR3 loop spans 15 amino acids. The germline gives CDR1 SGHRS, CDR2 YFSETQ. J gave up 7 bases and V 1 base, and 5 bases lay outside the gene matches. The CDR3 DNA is TGCGCCAGCAGCTTGAACGGACAGGCCAATTCACCCCTCCACTTT. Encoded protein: CASSLNGQANSPLHF.

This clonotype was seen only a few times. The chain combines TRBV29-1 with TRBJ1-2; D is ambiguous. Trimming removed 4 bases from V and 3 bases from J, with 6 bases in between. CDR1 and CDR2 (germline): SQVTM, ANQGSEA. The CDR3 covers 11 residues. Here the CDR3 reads CSVVEDYGYTF. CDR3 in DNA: TGCAGCGTTGTAGAGGACTATGGCTACACCTTC.

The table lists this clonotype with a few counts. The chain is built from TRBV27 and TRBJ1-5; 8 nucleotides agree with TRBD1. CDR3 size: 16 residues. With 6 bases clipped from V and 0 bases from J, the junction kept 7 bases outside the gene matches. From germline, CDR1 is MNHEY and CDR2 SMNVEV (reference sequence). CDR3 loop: CASSSGTGHSNQPQHF. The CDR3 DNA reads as TGTGCCAGCAGCTCCGGGACAGGCCATAGCAATCAGCCCCAGCATTTT.

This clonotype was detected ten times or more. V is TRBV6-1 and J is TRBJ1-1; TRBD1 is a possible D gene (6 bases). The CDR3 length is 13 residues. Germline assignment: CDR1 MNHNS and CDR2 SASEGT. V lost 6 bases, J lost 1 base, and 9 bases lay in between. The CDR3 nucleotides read TGTGCCAGCAGGAAGGGGGAGAACACTGAAGCTTTCTTT. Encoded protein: CASRKGENTEAFF.

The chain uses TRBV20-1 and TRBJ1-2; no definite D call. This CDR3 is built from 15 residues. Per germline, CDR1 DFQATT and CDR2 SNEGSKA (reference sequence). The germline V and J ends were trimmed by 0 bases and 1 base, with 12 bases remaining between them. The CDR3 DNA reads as TGCAGTGCTAGAGATCTGACCAATCTTAACTATGGCTACACCTTC. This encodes CSARDLTNLNYGYTF.

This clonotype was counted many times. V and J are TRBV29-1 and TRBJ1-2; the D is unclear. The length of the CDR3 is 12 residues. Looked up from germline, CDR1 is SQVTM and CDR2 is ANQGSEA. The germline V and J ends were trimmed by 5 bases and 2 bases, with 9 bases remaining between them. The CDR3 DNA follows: TGCAGCGTTTCGCAGCAGAACTATGGCTACACCTTC. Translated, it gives CSVSQQNYGYTF. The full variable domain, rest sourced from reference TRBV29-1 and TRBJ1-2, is SAVISQKPSRDICQRGTSLTIQCQVDSQVTMMFWYRQQPGQSLTLIATANQGSEATYESGFVIDKFPISRPNLTFSTLTVSNMSPEDSSIYLCSVSQQNYGYTFGSGTRLTVV.

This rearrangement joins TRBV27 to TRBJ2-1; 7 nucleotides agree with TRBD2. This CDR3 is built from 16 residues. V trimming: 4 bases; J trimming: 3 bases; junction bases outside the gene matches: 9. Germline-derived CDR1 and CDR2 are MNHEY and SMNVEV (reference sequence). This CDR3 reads CASSSRRLADYNEQFF. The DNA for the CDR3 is TGTGCCAGCAGTTCGCGTCGGCTAGCGGACTACAATGAGCAGTTCTTC.

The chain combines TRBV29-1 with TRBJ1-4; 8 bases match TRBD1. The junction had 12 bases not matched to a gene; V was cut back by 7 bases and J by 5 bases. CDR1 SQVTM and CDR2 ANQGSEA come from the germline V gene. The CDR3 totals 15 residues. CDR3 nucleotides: TGCAGCGCCCAGGGGGCGTTCGGGCTAAATGAAAAACTGTTTTTT. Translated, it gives CSAQGAFGLNEKLFF.